This T cell receptor beta chain was obtained from a study of T-cell memory formation after mild COVID-19. Study observations and caveats: Some clones that responded turned up in pre-infection memory, which suggests that cross-reactive memory joined in. SARS-CoV-2 specificity of second-wave clones peaking day 37 was unconfirmed.

Of note for this clonotype: The target antigen is unknown.

The CDR3 sequence is 14 residues long. V gave up 0 bases and J gave up 3 bases, with 7 bases separating them. Germline V gene lookup returns CDR1 KGHDR and CDR2 SFDVKD. cDNA libraries for TCR alpha and TCR beta, carrying sample barcodes and UMIs, came from 5'RACE with constant-segment primers. TCRdb reanalysed the 5' RACE reads using MiXCR and keeps one entry per CDR3 protein. Among 100,000 or so distinct CDR3 sequences listed, 11% were seen once. What was sequenced was PBMCs or a T cell subset sorted from them (not recorded which). This TCR was recovered from a man between 18 and 35 years old who had mild COVID-19 (a few samples of this study predate the infection). Cell type and time point are not known. The J gene is TRBJ2-5, the V gene TRBV24-1; D possibly corresponds to TRBD1 (6 bases). CDR3 protein: CATSDLRTEETQYF. CDR3 in DNA: TGTGCCACCAGTGATTTGAGGACAGAAGAGACCCAGTACTTC.